These 29 T cell receptor beta chains came from one sample sequenced in a study of cytomegalovirus exposure and HLA in healthy donors. Vbeta (60) and Jbeta (13) primers were used in the PCR. Assay: immunoSEQ multiplex PCR; the TCRdb copy retains only in-frame clones and omits some. There are roughly 97,000 clones in the sample; approximately 85% occur only once, and roughly 5.1% lies in the top ten. Sequencing used PBMCs. The receptors derive from a man aged 35-49 years in good health and CMV-seropositive.

This chain links TRBV5-1 with TRBJ2-1; D is perhaps TRBD2 (5 bases). The V end was cut by 3 bases, the J end by 9 bases, with 25 bases between. Germline V gives CDR1 SGHRS, CDR2 YFSETQ. This CDR3 spans 17 amino acids. CDR3 bases: TGCGCCAGCAGCTACGCCCCCCGGAGAGGAGGTTTTGGTGAGCAGTTCTTC. Protein product: CASSYAPRRGGFGEQFF.

This chain uses TRBV7-8 with TRBJ2-7; TRBD2 aligns across 15 bases. J gave up 1 base and V 3 bases, and 1 base lay outside the gene matches. This CDR3 region has 16 residues. The germline gives CDR1 SGHVS, CDR2 FQNEAQ. The CDR3 region has the DNA TGTGCCAGCAGCTTGGGGACTAGCGGGAGGTCCTACGAGCAGTACTTC. This codes for CASSLGTSGRSYEQYF.

The chain uses TRBV6-6 and TRBJ2-7; D is possibly TRBD1 (6 bases). The CDR3 is 13 amino acids. In germline, CDR1 is MNHNY, CDR2 SVGAGI (reference sequence). Trimming removed 6 bases at V and 2 bases at J, with 11 bases between. The CDR3 DNA reads TGTGCCAGCAGACGGACAGATGCCTACGAGCAGTACTTC. It yields the protein CASRRTDAYEQYF.

This rearrangement joins TRBV6-5 to TRBJ2-2, with D possibly being TRBD2 (7 bases). The germline V and J ends were trimmed by 9 bases and 8 bases, with 22 bases remaining between them. The CDR3 has 15 amino acids. CDR1 and CDR2 from the germline V gene are MNHEY and SVGAGI. The CDR3 spells CARGGLAEGGGELFF. The CDR3 DNA follows: TGTGCCAGGGGGGGGCTAGCGGAAGGTGGAGGGGAGCTGTTTTTT.

V usage is TRBV7-9 and J usage is TRBJ2-1; 11 positions match TRBD2. The CDR3 runs to 15 residues. Per germline, CDR1 SEHNR and CDR2 FQNEAQ (reference sequence). Trimming at V came to 3 bases and at J to 4 bases, leaving 2 bases not matched to a gene. CDR3 sequence: CASSLGLAEYNEQFF. As DNA, the CDR3 is TGTGCCAGCAGCTTGGGACTAGCGGAGTACAATGAGCAGTTCTTC.

The chain links TRBV18 to TRBJ2-7, with 7 positions matching TRBD1. CDR1 is KGHSH, CDR2 LQKENI, per germline. The V gene end was trimmed by 5 bases and the J gene end by 3 bases; junction bases not matched to a gene: 10. The CDR3 runs to 15 residues. The CDR3 loop is CASSGQQGLNYEQYF. CDR3 nucleotide sequence: TGTGCCAGCTCAGGACAACAGGGGCTGAACTACGAGCAGTACTTC.

V is TRBV7-9 and J is TRBJ2-5; a possible D gene is TRBD2 (6 bases). Germline values: CDR1 SEHNR, CDR2 FQNEAQ (reference sequence). The CDR3 runs 16 residues. Trimming removed 5 bases from V and 4 bases from J, with 20 bases in between. The DNA for the CDR3 is TGTGCCAGCAGCCCCCGGACGGGAAAAGCGGGAGAGACCCAGTACTTC. Residues: CASSPRTGKAGETQYF.

The chain carries TRBV5-4 and TRBJ1-2; 8 bases are a match to TRBD1. Germline trimming cut 0 bases from V and 5 bases from J; bases unmatched to any gene: 3. The CDR3 length is 14 residues. Per the germline V gene, CDR1 is SGHNT and CDR2 is YYREEE (reference sequence). The CDR3 sequence: CASSLDRGEYGYTF. The CDR3, as DNA: TGTGCCAGCAGCTTGGACAGGGGGGAGTATGGCTACACCTTC.

The chain has TRBV5-1 and TRBJ2-1; TRBD1 is a possible D gene (7 bases). Trimming pared 7 bases from V and 8 bases from J, leaving 19 bases between. The CDR3 covers 14 residues. The germline gives CDR1 SGHRS, CDR2 YFSETQ. CDR3: CASFWGRGVDEQFF. In DNA, the CDR3 is TGCGCCAGCTTCTGGGGCAGGGGGGTCGATGAGCAGTTCTTC.

V and J are TRBV2 and TRBJ2-2; 8 nucleotides line up with TRBD2. The CDR3 has 14 amino acids. V shed 6 bases and J 3 bases; nucleotides not matched to a gene: 3. Germline V lookup: CDR1 SNHLY, CDR2 FYNNEI. This chain's CDR3 is CASSGGADTGELFF. The DNA for the CDR3 is TGTGCCAGCAGCGGGGGGGCCGACACCGGGGAGCTGTTTTTT.

V and J are TRBV5-1 and TRBJ2-7; the match to TRBD1 covers 7 bases. Germline CDR1 SGHRS, CDR2 YFSETQ. Germline trimming cut 4 bases from V and 3 bases from J; bases unmatched to any gene: 1. The CDR3 sequence is 12 residues long. As DNA, the CDR3 is TGCGCCAGCAGCGGGGACAGCTACGAGCAGTACTTC. Translation gives CASSGDSYEQYF.

The J gene is TRBJ1-3, the V gene TRBV18; no firm D call. CDR1 and CDR2 (germline): KGHSH, LQKENI. There are 15 residues in the CDR3. Trimming removed 4 bases from V and 0 bases from J, with 10 bases in between. CDR3: CASSLPGSSGNTIYF. DNA of the CDR3: TGTGCCAGCTCACTACCTGGGAGCTCTGGAAACACCATATATTTT.

CDR3 amino acids: CATHRGGTGELFF. CDR3 nucleotides: TGTGCCACCCACAGGGGTGGGACCGGGGAGCTGTTTTTT. This chain links TRBV6-1 with TRBJ2-2; 7 nucleotides line up with TRBD1. There are 13 residues in the CDR3. The J segment lost 5 bases and the V segment lost 10 bases, leaving 7 bases of the junction unmatched. CDR1 and CDR2 (germline): MNHNS, SASEGT.

The chain uses TRBV13 and TRBJ2-7, with a possible D match to TRBD2 (6 bases). Germline CDR1 reads PRHDT; CDR2 reads FYEKMQ (reference sequence). The CDR3 totals 15 residues. V lost 5 bases, J lost 3 bases, and 17 bases lay in between. DNA of the CDR3: TGTGCCAGCAGCCCCCCGGGAGTCCTATACTACGAGCAGTACTTC. Its translation: CASSPPGVLYYEQYF. Supplemented by reference TRBV13 and TRBJ2-7, the full variable domain reads AAGVIQSPRHLIKEKRETATLKCYPIPRHDTVYWYQQGPGQDPQFLISFYEKMQSDKGSIPDRFSAQQFSDYHSELNMSSLELGDSALYFCASSPPGVLYYEQYFGPGTRLTVT.

V usage is TRBV6-1 and J usage is TRBJ2-5; TRBD1 is a possible D gene (6 bases). This CDR3 region has 12 residues. In germline, CDR1 is MNHNS, CDR2 SASEGT. V shed 10 bases and J shed 3 bases, with 12 bases lying between them. CDR3 in DNA: TGTGCCATCAAGAGACAGGAAGAGACCCAGTACTTC. It codes for CAIKRQEETQYF.

V and J are TRBV6-6 and TRBJ1-1, with TRBD1 matching over 9 bases. Germline CDR1 MNHNY, CDR2 SVGAGI (reference sequence). The CDR3 spans 13 residues. With 6 bases clipped from V and 5 bases from J, the junction kept 4 bases outside the gene matches. CDR3 nucleotide sequence: TGTGCCAGCAGCCCGACAGGGGGGACTGAAGCTTTCTTT. This encodes CASSPTGGTEAFF.

The rearrangement links TRBV28 to TRBJ2-7; D might be TRBD2 (6 bases). Germline V CDR1 and CDR2: MDHEN, SYDVKM. This CDR3 has 16 residues. Trimming stripped 6 bases from V and 2 bases from J, with 20 bases between. This chain's CDR3 is CASSWTGTSETYEQYF. In nucleotides, the CDR3 is TGTGCCAGCAGCTGGACCGGGACTTCCGAAACCTACGAGCAGTACTTC. Looking up the rest from reference TRBV28 and TRBJ2-7 gives the full variable domain: DVKVTQSSRYLVKRTGEKVFLECVQDMDHENMFWYRQDPGLGLRLIYFSYDVKMKEKGDIPEGYSVSREKKERFSLILESASTNQTSMYLCASSWTGTSETYEQYFGPGTRLTVT.

The V call is TRBV11-1, the J call TRBJ1-2; 8 bases agree with TRBD1. Germline CDR1 is SGHAT and CDR2 is FQDESV (reference sequence). The trim removed 3 bases at V and 7 bases at J, leaving 4 bases unmatched. The CDR3 is 13 amino acids. CDR3 protein: CASSFPGGGGYTF. In nucleotides, the CDR3 is TGTGCCAGCAGCTTCCCAGGGGGCGGTGGCTACACCTTC.

This clone was seen a single time. V and J are TRBV11-1 and TRBJ2-2; D perhaps matches TRBD2 (5 bases). Between the trimmed V and J ends, which lost 4 bases and 5 bases, there was a span of 11 bases. Germline V gene sequence: CDR1 SGHAT, CDR2 FQDESV (reference sequence). The CDR3 has 14 amino acids. The CDR3 spells CASSSERGTGELFF. The CDR3 region has the DNA TGTGCCAGCAGCTCTGAGCGCGGGACCGGGGAGCTGTTTTTT.

The genes are TRBV7-2 and TRBJ1-3, with TRBD1 as a possible D gene (6 bases). Trimming left V 4 bases short and J 0 bases short, with 10 bases between. The CDR3 has 15 residues. Per germline, CDR1 SGHTA and CDR2 FQGNSA. The CDR3 region has the DNA TGTGCCAGCAGCTGGGAAGGGGGCTCTGGAAACACCATATATTTT. This gives the protein CASSWEGGSGNTIYF.

The chain is built from TRBV6-1 and TRBJ2-5; possible D gene TRBD2, 6 bases. CDR3 length equals 13 residues. CDR1 is MNHNS, CDR2 SASEGT, per germline. V was shortened by 4 bases and J by 5 bases, with 11 bases between the two germline ends. Written as DNA, the CDR3 is TGTGCCAGCAGTGTGCGAGGGAGGGAGACCCAGTACTTC. It is translated as CASSVRGRETQYF.

The chain has TRBV25-1 and TRBJ2-7; 11 nucleotides agree with TRBD1. CDR1 and CDR2 from the germline V gene are MGHDK and SYGVNS. The V and J ends lost 6 bases and 3 bases, in that order; junction bases with no gene match: 10. CDR3 size: 16 residues. CDR3 bases: TGTGCCAGCAGCTCTACAACCGGGACAGGGGGCTACGAGCAGTACTTC. Translation gives CASSSTTGTGGYEQYF.

The chain carries TRBV10-3 and TRBJ1-5; D is uncertain. CDR3 length: 13 residues. The V gene lost 2 bases and the J gene lost 3 bases, with 5 bases spanning the gap. The germline CDR1 and CDR2 sequences are ENHRY and SYGVKD. The CDR3: CAISERDNQPQHF. The CDR3 nucleotides are TGTGCCATCAGTGAGAGAGACAATCAGCCCCAGCATTTT.

The chain joins TRBV4-1 to TRBJ2-1; 11 bases fit TRBD2. V lost 3 bases to trimming and J lost 6 bases; unmatched junction nucleotides: 13. This CDR3 has 18 amino acids. Germline assignment: CDR1 MGHRA and CDR2 YSYEKL. In DNA, the CDR3 is TGCGCCAGCAGCCAGCAATTTATGGGACTAGCGGAGAGCAATGAGCAGTTCTTC. Protein product: CASSQQFMGLAESNEQFF.

The chain employs TRBV4-1 and TRBJ1-1, with TRBD1 matching over 7 bases. The germline V gene has CDR1 MGHRA and CDR2 YSYEKL. This CDR3 comprises 14 residues. J gave up 1 base and V 4 bases, and 3 bases lay outside the gene matches. The CDR3 sequence: CASSPGQQNTEAFF. The CDR3 region has the DNA TGCGCCAGCAGCCCGGGACAGCAGAACACTGAAGCTTTCTTT.

The chain joins TRBV11-2 to TRBJ1-1; TRBD1 is a possible D gene (5 bases). Germline values: CDR1 SGHAT, CDR2 FQNNGV. This CDR3 spans 14 amino acids. V was clipped by 5 bases and J by 3 bases, with 13 bases between them. CDR3: CASSRGAMDTEAFF. The CDR3 bases are TGTGCCAGCAGCCGCGGGGCCATGGACACTGAAGCTTTCTTT.

The rearrangement uses TRBV18 and TRBJ1-2; 7 positions agree with TRBD1. CDR3 length: 13 residues. The V and J ends lost 4 bases and 3 bases, in that order; junction bases with no gene match: 2. CDR1 is KGHSH and CDR2 is LQKENI in the germline V gene. The CDR3 protein is CASSLGQDYGYTF. In nucleotides, the CDR3 is TGTGCCAGCTCACTTGGACAGGACTATGGCTACACCTTC.

The chain carries TRBV5-6 and TRBJ2-6; 8 nucleotides line up with TRBD1. Trimming at V came to 1 base and at J to 0 bases, leaving 9 bases not matched to a gene. Looked up from germline, CDR1 is SGHDT and CDR2 is YYEEEE. The CDR3 runs 19 residues. The CDR3: CASSLSLDRDYSGANVLTF. For the CDR3, the DNA is TGTGCCAGCAGCTTGTCACTGGACAGGGATTACTCTGGGGCCAACGTCCTGACTTTC.

This clone occurred once. This chain uses TRBV6-5 with TRBJ2-5; D is unclear. This CDR3 contains 13 residues. V dropped 4 bases and J dropped 5 bases, with 11 bases sitting between them. Germline V lookup: CDR1 MNHEY, CDR2 SVGAGI. Here the CDR3 reads CASSFRFRETQYF. The DNA of the CDR3 is TGTGCCAGCAGTTTCCGGTTCCGGGAGACCCAGTACTTC.